A single sample gave rise to the 5 T cell receptor beta chains below, sequenced in a study of shared clonotypes between healthy human individuals. Here immunoSEQ multiplex PCR was the method, and the copy in TCRdb shows in-frame clones only, minus some. The sample has about 1 million clones, more than 65% seen once. The material sequenced was memory CD4+ T cells sorted from blood. This sample's subset: CD45RA-negative fraction. These receptor sequences come from a man between 18 and 35 years old in good health.

This clone was counted once. This chain uses TRBV10-2 with TRBJ2-1; TRBD1 or TRBD2 may be the D gene (7 bases each). Germline CDR1 is WSHSY and CDR2 is SAAADI. The CDR3 spans 18 residues. The V end lost 2 bases, the J end lost 5 bases, and 22 bases lay between the germline ends. This CDR3 reads CASSERNLGRGLHNEQFF. The CDR3 DNA follows: TGCGCCAGCAGTGAGAGGAATTTGGGGAGGGGGCTCCACAATGAGCAGTTCTTC.

This rearrangement joins TRBV19 to TRBJ2-1, with D possibly matching TRBD1 (7 bases). V was clipped by 3 bases and J by 7 bases, with 19 bases between them. This CDR3 spans 16 amino acids. Germline CDR1 and CDR2: LNHDA and SQIVND (reference sequence). CDR3 DNA: TGTGCCAGTAGTATGGCAGGGGGGATCTCCGTAAATGAGCAGTTCTTC. This codes for CASSMAGGISVNEQFF.

The chain uses TRBV18 and TRBJ2-7; 7 bases are a match to TRBD2. The germline gives CDR1 KGHSH, CDR2 LQKENI. This CDR3 is built from 16 residues. J lost 3 bases, V lost 0 bases, and 8 bases had no gene match. This chain's CDR3 is CASSPPVGGGFYEQYF. For the CDR3, the DNA is TGTGCCAGCTCACCACCGGTGGGGGGGGGTTTCTACGAGCAGTACTTC.

The gene calls are TRBV11-2 and TRBJ2-7; D might be TRBD2 (5 bases). The CDR3 consists of 14 residues. Per germline, CDR1 SGHAT and CDR2 FQNNGV. V was clipped by 2 bases and J by 0 bases, with 8 bases between them. The CDR3 loop is CASSLYGNSYEQYF. CDR3 nucleotide sequence: TGTGCCAGCAGCTTATACGGGAACTCCTACGAGCAGTACTTC. The whole variable domain, filled in from reference TRBV11-2 and TRBJ2-7, reads EAGVAQSPRYKIIEKRQSVAFWCNPISGHATLYWYQQILGQGPKLLIQFQNNGVVDDSQLPKDRFSAERLKGVDSTLKIQPAKLEDSAVYLCASSLYGNSYEQYFGPGTRLTVT.

The gene calls are TRBV11-2 and TRBJ1-2; D ambiguous. Germline CDR1 and CDR2: SGHAT and FQNNGV. The CDR3 consists of 14 residues. V lost 2 bases and J 6 bases, leaving 13 bases between the germline ends. The CDR3 DNA is TGTGCCAGCAGCTTAAATCGCCCGACTGATGGCTACACCTTC. Amino acids: CASSLNRPTDGYTF.